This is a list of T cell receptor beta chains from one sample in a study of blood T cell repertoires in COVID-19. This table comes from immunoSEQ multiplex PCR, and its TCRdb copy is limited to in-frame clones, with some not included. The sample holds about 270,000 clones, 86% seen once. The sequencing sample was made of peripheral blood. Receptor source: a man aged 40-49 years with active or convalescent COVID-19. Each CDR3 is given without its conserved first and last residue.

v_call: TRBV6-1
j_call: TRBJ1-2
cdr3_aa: ASSERQGTLDGYT

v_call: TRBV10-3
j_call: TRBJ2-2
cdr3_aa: AISEQRGRTGELF

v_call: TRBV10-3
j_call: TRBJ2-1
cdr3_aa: AIGGERGSGEQF

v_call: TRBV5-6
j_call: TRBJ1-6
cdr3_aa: ASSLVDFSPLH

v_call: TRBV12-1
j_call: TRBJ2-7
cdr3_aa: ASSSKKDREGYEQY

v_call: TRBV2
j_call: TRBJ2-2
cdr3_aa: ASSTIGSGELF

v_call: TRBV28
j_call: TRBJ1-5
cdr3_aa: ASRGQGGDNQPQH

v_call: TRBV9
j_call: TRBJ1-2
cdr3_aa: ASSAQGGAHYGYT

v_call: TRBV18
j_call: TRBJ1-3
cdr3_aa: ASSPMESSGNTIY

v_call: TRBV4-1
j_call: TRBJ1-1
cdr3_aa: ASSPLGDTMNTEAF

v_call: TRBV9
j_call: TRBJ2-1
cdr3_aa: ASSVEGRGEQF

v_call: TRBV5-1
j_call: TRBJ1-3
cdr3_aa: ASSDQGYGNTIY

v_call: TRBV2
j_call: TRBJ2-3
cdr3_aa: ASREPGVGLGFTDTQY

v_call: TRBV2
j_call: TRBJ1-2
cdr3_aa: ASSTNSGWGYT

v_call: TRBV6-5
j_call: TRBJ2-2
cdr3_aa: ASSSGRVNTGELF

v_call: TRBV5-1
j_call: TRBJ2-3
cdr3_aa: ASSFGLAGMREDTQY

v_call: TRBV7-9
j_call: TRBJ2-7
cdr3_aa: ASSLYEGSLFYYEQY

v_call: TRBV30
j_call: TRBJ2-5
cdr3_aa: AWSVQSQETQY

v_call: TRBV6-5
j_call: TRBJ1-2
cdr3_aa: ASSPTGLGYGYT

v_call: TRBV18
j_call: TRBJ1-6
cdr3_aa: ASSRVTGGSPLH

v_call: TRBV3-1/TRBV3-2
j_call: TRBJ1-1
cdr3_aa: ASSQEVVGQGPTGTEAF

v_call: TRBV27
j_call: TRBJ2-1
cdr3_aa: ASSFWQRGGSYNEQF

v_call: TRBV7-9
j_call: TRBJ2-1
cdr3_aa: ASRGLAEEQF

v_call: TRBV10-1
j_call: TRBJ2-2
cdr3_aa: ASSPTGFTGELF

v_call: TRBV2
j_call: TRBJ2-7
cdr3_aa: ASRDPGQGPWEQY

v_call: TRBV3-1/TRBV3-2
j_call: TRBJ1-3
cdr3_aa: ASSQVTRLGNTIY